This T cell receptor (beta chain) is from a study of long-term antiretroviral therapy in people with HIV. Trimming removed 5 bases from V and 6 bases from J; junction bases left unmatched: 12. The germline V gene encodes CDR1 MDHEN and CDR2 SYDVKM. This CDR3 spans 15 amino acids. It was in the United States that all participants with HIV were treated. Samples held about 0.9-10 million cryopreserved PBMC, and DNA extraction followed. Notes on the study in general: Across all time points, the repertoire was dominated by clones that expanded before ART. HIV repertoires covered narrower CDR3 length ranges than controls did.

Survey-level resolution applied to immunoSEQ assay v3.0. Sequenced by immunoSEQ multiplex PCR; TCRdb stores in-frame clones only, minus some. The top ten hold 10% to 13% of the sample, which has 35,000 to 40,000 clones, approximately 85% seen once. This clone came up a few times. What it binds is not known. This chain links TRBV28 with TRBJ1-2; 7 bases line up with TRBD1. The receptor comes from a young man with HIV. Sequences were derived from unsorted PBMCs, sampled 2.2 years after starting antiretroviral therapy. This CDR3 is CASSPSGAGGNGYTF. For the CDR3, the DNA is TGTGCCAGCAGTCCCTCCGGGGCAGGGGGGAATGGCTACACCTTC.